The clone carrying this T cell receptor (beta chain) was counted many times. Its antigen is undetermined. Germline V CDR1 and CDR2: SGHKS, YYEKEE (reference sequence). Between the trimmed V and J ends, which lost 1 base and 7 bases, there was a span of 12 bases. The CDR3 loop spans 14 amino acids. These data originate in a study of T cells after posttransplantation cyclophosphamide. Study-wide results and limits: Blood and skin or GI T cell repertoires showed limited TRB overlap. After PTCy, TRB diversity resembled that of CNI/methotrexate controls. Later post-transplant blood repertoires were often dominated by donor CD8+ memory clones.

Using immunoSEQ multiplex PCR, the repertoire was profiled, and TCRdb retains in-frame clones only, with some absent. The table lists roughly 8,000 clones, no singletons, with around 6% in the top ten. Busulfan-fludarabine conditioning, marrow transplant, and cyclophosphamide on days +3 and +4 were administered. The material was PBMCs, obtained after allogeneic stem cell transplant with posttransplant cyclophosphamide. This clonotype originated in a male patient aged 18 to 29 who received an allogeneic stem cell transplant from an unrelated donor, was CMV-positive, and had acute and chronic GVHD. Part of the T cell pool may stem from the graft donor. This chain connects TRBV5-5 to TRBJ1-5; maybe TRBD1 (5 bases). In DNA form, the CDR3 reads TGTGCCAGCAGCTTGTTGCAGGGAGGACAGCCCCAGCATTTT. This codes for CASSLLQGGQPQHF. The full variable domain, in which reference TRBV5-5 and TRBJ1-5 provide the parts outside the CDR3, is DAGVTQSPTHLIKTRGQQVTLRCSPISGHKSVSWYQQVLGQGPQFIFQYYEKEERGRGNFPDRFSARQFPNYSSELNVNALLLGDSALYLCASSLLQGGQPQHFGDGTRLSIL.